This paragraph covers one T cell receptor beta chain sequence. Its target is unknown. Assay used: immunoSEQ multiplex PCR; TCRdb lists only in-frame clones, some missing. This table holds some 23,000 clones, roughly 80% found once. The sample originates from a study of PD-1 blockade in classical Hodgkin lymphoma. Study-wide results and caveats: Newly diagnosed patients had diversity similar to the baseline diversity of complete responders.

In every patient, relapse followed autologous stem cell transplantation, while exposure to brentuximab vedotin differed. Reported best responses ranged across complete response, partial response or progressive disease. The germline V gene encodes CDR1 SGHRS and CDR2 YFSETQ. The CDR3 has 17 residues. V lost 0 bases and J 2 bases, leaving 18 bases between the germline ends. The receptor comes from a human donor with classical Hodgkin lymphoma. The gene calls are TRBV5-1 and TRBJ2-7, with D possibly matching TRBD1 (5 bases). Here the sequenced sample was peripheral blood mononuclear cells (PBMCs), taken before the second cycle of nivolumab. The DNA for the CDR3 is TGCGCCAGCAGCTTGGTGCCTCCAGGGCATAAAACCTACGAGCAGTACTTC. Protein product: CASSLVPPGHKTYEQYF.